These T cell receptor beta chains were read from a single sample in a study of T cells after yellow fever vaccination. Each CDR3 protein gets one entry after TCRdb re-called the 5' RACE reads with MiXCR. The table records about 160,000 distinct CDR3 sequences, approximately 6.8% of them present only once. The sample consisted of CD4+ T cells sorted from PBMCs, taken more than 4 days after the first yellow fever vaccination. The receptor source for this set is a man younger than 35 who received the YFV17D yellow fever vaccine. Each CDR3 is given with its conserved first and last residue. A D gene is named only where the DNA matches it firmly. Not every row has a clone size; where given, it reads once, few, many or a size class.

abundance,d_gene,j_gene,v_gene,CDR3nt,CDR3aa
many,-,TRBJ2-5,TRBV7-6,TGTGCCCTGGGTCGCCTGGGGGGTCAAGAGACCCAGTACTTC,CALGRLGGQETQYF
many,TRBD2,TRBJ2-7,TRBV20-1,TGCAGTGCTAGGGGTGGACTAGCGGCCTACGAGCAGTACTTC,CSARGGLAAYEQYF
many,-,TRBJ2-7,TRBV6-5,TGTGCCAGCAGTTACCGGGGAGCGTCCTACGAGCAGTACTTC,CASSYRGASYEQYF
many,-,TRBJ1-4,TRBV4-1,TGCGCCAGCAGCCAGGACGCAACCACCGAAAAACTGTTTTTT,CASSQDATTEKLFF
-,-,TRBJ2-1,TRBV5-1,TGCGCCAGCAGCTTGGAGGGGGAATACAATGAGCAGTTCTTC,CASSLEGEYNEQFF
few,-,TRBJ1-1,TRBV18,TGTGCCAGCTCCCCGGACCCTGGAGGTAATACTGAAGCTTTCTTT,CASSPDPGGNTEAFF
-,-,TRBJ2-4,TRBV20-1,TGCAGTGCTAGAAATCGCGCAGGGAACATTCAGTACTTC,CSARNRAGNIQYF
many,-,TRBJ2-3,TRBV5-1,TGCGCCAGCAGCCCCACGGGTTTCGACACAGATACGCAGTATTTT,CASSPTGFDTDTQYF
many,-,TRBJ1-2,TRBV5-1,TGCGCCAGCAGCAATGGCGAACAGAACGTTAACTATGGCTACACCTTC,CASSNGEQNVNYGYTF
-,TRBD1,TRBJ2-3,TRBV7-3,TGTGCCAGCAGCCTACGACAGGGAGATACGCAGTATTTT,CASSLRQGDTQYF
-,TRBD1,TRBJ2-7,TRBV10-3,TGTGCCATCAGCCCGGGACAGGTTCCATACGAGCAGTACTTC,CAISPGQVPYEQYF
many,TRBD1,TRBJ2-7,TRBV7-2,TGTGCCAGCAGCTTAGCTGGGACAGGGTCCTACGAGCAGTACTTC,CASSLAGTGSYEQYF
-,-,TRBJ2-7,TRBV7-2,TGTGCCAGCAGCCCTTATAACGAGCAGTACTTC,CASSPYNEQYF
-,-,TRBJ1-6,TRBV28,TGTGCCAGCAGTTCCCGGACAGACTCCTATAATTCACCCCTCCACTTT,CASSSRTDSYNSPLHF